A single sample gave rise to the 19 T cell receptor delta chains below, sequenced in a study of gamma-delta chains in newborns, infants, children. TCRdb re-processed the reads via CATT. In the table there are around 10,000 delta-chain clones, 9% to 10% of which are singletons. Material for sequencing was blood. The source of these receptors is a child who was a newborn, infant or young child, either healthy, febrile or measles-vaccinated (not recorded which).

Remarks on this clone: A read error likely explains this, since a far larger clone differs by one base. The chain recombines TRDV2 with TRDJ1; 7 nucleotides line up with TRDD3. CDR3 length equals 17 residues. After removal of 3 bases from V and 3 bases from J, the junction contained 15 bases not matched to a gene. Germline V gene lookup returns CDR1 GEAIGNYY and CDR2 EKD. CDR3 in amino acids: CACDAMLGGPGADKLIF. Here the CDR3 DNA reads TGTGCCTGTGACGCCATGCTGGGGGGGCCCGGGGCCGATAAACTCATCTTT.

This clone was seen more than once but under ten times. CDR3 sequence reads: CAFNPFLNLGGDSKLIF. In DNA form, the CDR3 reads TGTGCCTTTAATCCTTTCCTTAACCTGGGGGGCGACTCTAAACTCATCTTT. The V gene is TRDV3, the J gene TRDJ1; 7 bases agree with TRDD3. Per germline, CDR1 TVYSNPD and CDR2 GDNSRS (reference sequence). This CDR3 is 17 amino acids long. The V and J ends lost 1 base and 7 bases, in that order; junction bases with no gene match: 21.

A remark on this clone: A far larger clone is a single base away, which makes a read error likely. Other DNA sequences in the sample encode the same CDR3. The rearrangement uses TRDV2 and TRDJ1; 7 bases line up with TRDD3. This CDR3 spans 15 amino acids. Germline CDR1 GEAIGNYY, CDR2 EKD. This CDR3 reads CACDALLGRTDKLIF. CDR3 in DNA: TGCGCCTGTGACGCCTTACTGGGGCGGACCGATAAACTCATCTTT.

The V call is TRDV1, the J call TRDJ1; 8 bases agree with TRDD2. This CDR3 is built from 21 residues. V was clipped by 4 bases and J by 0 bases; unmatched bases: 22. Germline V CDR1 and CDR2: TSWWSYY, QGS. CDR3 in DNA: TGTGCTCTTGGGGGAACTCTGAGGCTTCCTACGTGGGGATTCTACACCGATAAACTCATCTTT. Amino acid sequence: CALGGTLRLPTWGFYTDKLIF.

This chain connects TRDV2 to TRDJ2; 13 nucleotides line up with TRDD3. CDR1 is GEAIGNYY and CDR2 is EKD in the germline V gene. V lost 7 bases and J lost 5; bases outside the gene matches: 12. The CDR3 has 17 amino acids. The CDR3 nucleotides read TGTGCCTGGGCCTTACTGGGGGATACGGTGTCTACAGCACAACTCTTCTTT. Protein sequence: CAWALLGDTVSTAQLFF.

A word on this clone: The likely explanation is a read error, given a far larger clone one base away. The V gene is TRDV2, the J gene TRDJ1; TRDD3 matches at 12 bases. The CDR3 consists of 16 residues. V lost 2 bases, J lost 3 bases, and 6 bases stayed unmatched. Germline values: CDR1 GEAIGNYY, CDR2 EKD. CDR3 protein: CACDKLGDTTADKLIF. For the CDR3, the DNA is TGTGCCTGTGACAAACTGGGGGATACTACGGCCGATAAACTCATCTTT.

By proportion, this clone is medium-sized. This same CDR3 is encoded by further DNA sequences in the sample. CDR3 sequence: CACDILGDTGSWDTRQMFF. CDR3 nucleotides: TGTGCCTGTGACATACTGGGGGATACGGGCTCCTGGGACACCCGACAGATGTTTTTC. The V and J genes are TRDV2 and TRDJ3; 13 nucleotides line up with TRDD3. Germline lookup yields CDR1 GEAIGNYY and CDR2 EKD. V gave up 2 bases and J gave up 0 bases; unmatched junction bases: 3. This CDR3 has 19 residues.

This clone has just a few counts. The V call is TRDV2, the J call TRDJ3, with 11 nucleotides matching TRDD3. The V gene end was trimmed by 0 bases and the J gene end by 2 bases; junction bases not matched to a gene: 8. CDR3 size: 20 residues. Germline CDR1 GEAIGNYY, CDR2 EKD. CDR3 coding DNA: TGTGCCTGTGACACCGTTGATTGGGGGATACGCACCTGGGACACCCGACAGATGTTTTTC. It yields the protein CACDTVDWGIRTWDTRQMFF.

This sequence joins TRDV2 and TRDJ1; TRDD3 matches at 8 bases. V lost 6 bases, J lost 0 bases, and 11 bases stayed unmatched. Germline CDR1 and CDR2: GEAIGNYY and EKD. The CDR3 contains 16 residues. The CDR3 is CACLPLGVEYTDKLIF. The CDR3 DNA reads as TGTGCCTGTTTGCCACTGGGGGTTGAGTACACCGATAAACTCATCTTT.

With respect to this clone: One end of the junction varies from germline; a read error may be responsible. Other DNA sequences within the sample encode an identical CDR3. The CDR3 is CACDPVLLGDNKLIF. DNA of the CDR3: TGCGCCTGTGACCCGGTTTTACTGGGGGATAATAAACTCATCTTT. The rearrangement uses TRDV2 and TRDJ1; 11 bases line up with TRDD3. Germline V gives CDR1 GEAIGNYY, CDR2 EKD. This CDR3 is built from 15 residues.

In this sample, this clone is medium-sized (0.01 to 0.1%). CDR3: CACDTVGLGFVGDKLIF. DNA of the CDR3: TGTGCCTGTGACACCGTCGGACTGGGGTTTGTTGGCGATAAACTCATCTTT. This sequence joins TRDV2 and TRDJ1; 7 bases match TRDD3. The V segment lost 0 bases and the J segment 4 bases; nucleotides outside the gene matches: 13. CDR3 length: 17 residues. The V gene's germline CDR1 is GEAIGNYY and CDR2 EKD.

About this clone: Germline and junction disagree at one end, which may indicate a read error. V and J are TRDV2 and TRDJ3; D is unresolved. CDR1 GEAIGNYY and CDR2 EKD come from the germline V gene. The CDR3 sequence is 17 residues long. The CDR3 here is CACGTVSSSWDTRQMFF. The DNA of the CDR3 is TGTGCCTGTGGCACCGTCTCCAGCTCCTGGGACACCCGACAGATGTTTTTC.

Details on this clone: A far larger clone is off by one base, so a read error is likely. Other DNA sequences of this sample code for an identical CDR3. The chain combines TRDV2 with TRDJ1, with TRDD3 matching 12 bases. With V trimmed by 3 bases and J by 0 bases, 13 bases remained unmatched. The CDR3 covers 19 residues. Germline CDR1 GEAIGNYY, CDR2 EKD. The CDR3 sequence is CACDPVLGDTRRNTDKLIF. CDR3 bases: TGTGCCTGTGACCCTGTACTGGGGGATACACGACGGAACACCGATAAACTCATCTTT.

In this sample, this clone turned up a few times. This may stem from a read error, because a much larger clone lies one nucleotide away. This chain uses TRDV2 with TRDJ1; 13 nucleotides agree with TRDD3. From germline, CDR1 is GEAIGNYY and CDR2 EKD. The CDR3 sequence is 17 residues long. The CDR3 region is CACDAVLGDTGTDKLTF. DNA for the CDR3: TGTGCCTGTGACGCCGTACTGGGGGATACGGGCACCGATAAACTCACCTTT.

A few counts support this clone. This chain joins TRDV2 and TRDJ3, with 9 bases that match TRDD3. This CDR3 contains 19 residues. V was pared by 1 base and J by 4 bases, with 10 bases of the junction left unmatched. Germline-derived CDR1 and CDR2 are GEAIGNYY and EKD. CDR3 protein: CACDTSWGYATWDTRQMFF. CDR3 DNA: TGTGCCTGTGACACATCCTGGGGATACGCCACGTGGGACACCCGACAGATGTTTTTC.

The V call is TRDV2, the J call TRDJ1; 11 bases agree with TRDD3. From germline, CDR1 is GEAIGNYY and CDR2 EKD. V shed 3 bases, J shed 2 bases, and the junction held 31 bases outside the gene matches. This CDR3 is 24 amino acids long. The DNA of the CDR3 is TGTGCCTGTGACCCGATACTGACGACGACGACTAGGGGACGTGGGGGATACGTGACCGATAAACTCATCTTT. Translation gives CACDPILTTTTRGRGGYVTDKLIF.

The chain couples TRDV3 to TRDJ1, with 7 bases aligning to TRDD3. The trim removed 4 bases at V and 1 base at J, leaving 12 bases unmatched. This CDR3 has 15 amino acids. Germline V gene lookup returns CDR1 TVYSNPD and CDR2 GDNSRS (reference sequence). CDR3 in DNA: TGTGCCTCAGAGGGATACAGGAAGGGCACCGATAAACTCATCTTT. Its translation is CASEGYRKGTDKLIF.

This clone is labeled medium-sized. This chain links TRDV2 with TRDJ1; 10 positions match TRDD3. V gave up 1 base and J gave up 3 bases; unmatched junction bases: 16. This CDR3 is built from 19 residues. Germline values: CDR1 GEAIGNYY, CDR2 EKD. The CDR3 DNA is TGTGCCTGTGACACGATTGGCGGTTACGGTACTGGGGGATCCGATAAACTCATCTTT. It codes for CACDTIGGYGTGGSDKLIF.

This clone is categorized as large. Other DNA sequences of this sample code for an identical CDR3. This chain joins TRDV2 and TRDJ1; D may be TRDD2 (6 bases). The CDR3 sequence is 15 residues long. V dropped 0 bases and J dropped 3 bases, with 13 bases sitting between them. In germline, CDR1 is GEAIGNYY, CDR2 EKD. The CDR3 is CACDTLLLGADKLIF. DNA of the CDR3: TGTGCCTGTGACACCCTCCTACTTGGCGCCGATAAACTCATCTTT.